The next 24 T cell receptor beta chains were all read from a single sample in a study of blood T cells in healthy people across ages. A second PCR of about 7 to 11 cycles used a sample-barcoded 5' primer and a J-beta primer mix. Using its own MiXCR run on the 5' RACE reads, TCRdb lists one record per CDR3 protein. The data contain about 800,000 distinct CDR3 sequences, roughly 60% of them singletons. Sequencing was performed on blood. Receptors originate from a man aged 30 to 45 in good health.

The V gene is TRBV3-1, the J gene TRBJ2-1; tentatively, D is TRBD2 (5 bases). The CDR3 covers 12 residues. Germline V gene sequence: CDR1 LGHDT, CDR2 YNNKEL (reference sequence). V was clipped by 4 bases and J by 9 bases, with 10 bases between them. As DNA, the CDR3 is TGTGCCAGCAGCCTTCCCGGGGTTGAGCAGTTCTTC. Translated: CASSLPGVEQFF.

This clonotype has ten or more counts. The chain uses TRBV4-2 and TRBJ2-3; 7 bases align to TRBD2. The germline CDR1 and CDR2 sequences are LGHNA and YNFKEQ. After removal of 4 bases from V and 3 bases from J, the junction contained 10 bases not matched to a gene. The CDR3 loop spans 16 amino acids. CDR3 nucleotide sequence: TGTGCCAGCAGCCCCCTCGCGGGAGTGGGGACAGATACGCAGTATTTT. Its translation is CASSPLAGVGTDTQYF.

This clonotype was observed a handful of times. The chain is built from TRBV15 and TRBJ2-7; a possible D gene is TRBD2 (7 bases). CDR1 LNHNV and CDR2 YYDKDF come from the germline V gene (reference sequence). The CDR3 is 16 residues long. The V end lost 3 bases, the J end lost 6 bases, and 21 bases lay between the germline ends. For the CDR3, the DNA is TGTGCCACCAGCAGGGCCCTAAAAGGGGGAGGGTCCGAGCAGTACTTC. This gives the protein CATSRALKGGGSEQYF.

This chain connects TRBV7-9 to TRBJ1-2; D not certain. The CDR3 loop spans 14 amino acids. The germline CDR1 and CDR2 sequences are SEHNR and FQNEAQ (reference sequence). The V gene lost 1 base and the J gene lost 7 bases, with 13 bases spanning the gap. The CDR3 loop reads CASSLEVRGSGYTF. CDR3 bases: TGTGCCAGCAGCTTAGAGGTCAGAGGGTCTGGCTACACCTTC.

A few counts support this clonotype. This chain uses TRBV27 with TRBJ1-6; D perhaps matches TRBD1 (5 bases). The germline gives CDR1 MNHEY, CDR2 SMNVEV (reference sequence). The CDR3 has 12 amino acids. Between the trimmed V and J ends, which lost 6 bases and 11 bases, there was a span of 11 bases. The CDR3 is CASSYRGTPLHF. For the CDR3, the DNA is TGTGCCAGCAGCTACCGGGGCACACCCCTCCACTTT.

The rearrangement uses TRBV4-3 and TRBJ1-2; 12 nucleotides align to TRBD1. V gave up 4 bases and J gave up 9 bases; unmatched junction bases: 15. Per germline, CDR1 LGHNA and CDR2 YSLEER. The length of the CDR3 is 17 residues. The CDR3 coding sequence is TGCGCCAGCAGCCCACCGAATTACGGGACAGGGGGCTCGAGCTACACCTTC. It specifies CASSPPNYGTGGSSYTF.

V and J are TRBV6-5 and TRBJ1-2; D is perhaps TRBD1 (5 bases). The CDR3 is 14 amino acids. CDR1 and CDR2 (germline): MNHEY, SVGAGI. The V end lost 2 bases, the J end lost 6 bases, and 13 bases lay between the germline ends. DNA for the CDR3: TGTGCCAGCAGTTACGTTCTAGGGGCGCATGGCTACACCTTC. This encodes CASSYVLGAHGYTF.

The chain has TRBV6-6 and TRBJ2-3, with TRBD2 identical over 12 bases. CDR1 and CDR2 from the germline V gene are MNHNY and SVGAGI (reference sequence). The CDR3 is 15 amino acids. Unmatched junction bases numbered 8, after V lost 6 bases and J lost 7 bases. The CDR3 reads CASSLLAGGENTQYF. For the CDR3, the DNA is TGTGCCAGCAGCTTACTAGCGGGGGGTGAAAATACGCAGTATTTT.

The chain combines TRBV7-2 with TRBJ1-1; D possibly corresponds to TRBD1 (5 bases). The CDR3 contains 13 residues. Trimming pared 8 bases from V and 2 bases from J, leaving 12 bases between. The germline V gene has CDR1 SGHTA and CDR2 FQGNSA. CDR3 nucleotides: TGTGCCAGCCGAGAGGGGCTCAACACTGAAGCTTTCTTT. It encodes CASREGLNTEAFF.

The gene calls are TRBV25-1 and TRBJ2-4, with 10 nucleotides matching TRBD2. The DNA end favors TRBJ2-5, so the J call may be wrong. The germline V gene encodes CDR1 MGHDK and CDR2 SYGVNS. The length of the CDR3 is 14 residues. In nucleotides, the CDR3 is TGTGCCAGCAGTGAGACTAGCGGGCAAGAGACCCAGTACTTC. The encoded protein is CASSETSGQETQYF.

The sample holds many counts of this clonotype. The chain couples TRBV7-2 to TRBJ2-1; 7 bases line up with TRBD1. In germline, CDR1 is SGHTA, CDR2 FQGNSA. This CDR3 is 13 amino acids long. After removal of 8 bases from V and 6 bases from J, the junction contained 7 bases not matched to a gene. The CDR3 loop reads CASSVDRANEQFF. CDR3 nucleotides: TGTGCCAGCTCGGTCGACAGGGCCAATGAGCAGTTCTTC.

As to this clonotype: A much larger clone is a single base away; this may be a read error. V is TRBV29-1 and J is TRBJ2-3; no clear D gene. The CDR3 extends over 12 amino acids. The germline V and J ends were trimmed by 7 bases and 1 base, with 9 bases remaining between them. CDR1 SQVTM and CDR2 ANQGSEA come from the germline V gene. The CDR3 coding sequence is TGCAGCGAGCTACAAGGCACAGATACGCAGTATTTT. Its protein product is CSELQGTDTQYF.

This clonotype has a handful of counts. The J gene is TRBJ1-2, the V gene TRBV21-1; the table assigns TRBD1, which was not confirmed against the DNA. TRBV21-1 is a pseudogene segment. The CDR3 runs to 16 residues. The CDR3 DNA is TGTGCCAGCAGCCCCCACTGCACAGGGTTGAGCTATGGCTACACCTTC. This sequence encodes CASSPHCTGLSYGYTF.

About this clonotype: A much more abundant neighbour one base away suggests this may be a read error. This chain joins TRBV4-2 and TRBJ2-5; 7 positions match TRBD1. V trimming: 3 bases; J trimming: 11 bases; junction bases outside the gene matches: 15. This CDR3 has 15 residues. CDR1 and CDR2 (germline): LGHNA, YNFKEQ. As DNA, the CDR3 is TGTGCCAGCAGCCATGAGGGGGCCAACGGTAATGAGCAGTACTTC. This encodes CASSHEGANGNEQYF.

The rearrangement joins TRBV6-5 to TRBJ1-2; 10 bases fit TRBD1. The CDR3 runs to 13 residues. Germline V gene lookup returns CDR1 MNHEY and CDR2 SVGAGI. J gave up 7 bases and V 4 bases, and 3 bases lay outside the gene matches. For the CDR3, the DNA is TGTGCCAGCAGTTCGGACAGGGGGAGTGGCTACACCTTC. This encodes CASSSDRGSGYTF.

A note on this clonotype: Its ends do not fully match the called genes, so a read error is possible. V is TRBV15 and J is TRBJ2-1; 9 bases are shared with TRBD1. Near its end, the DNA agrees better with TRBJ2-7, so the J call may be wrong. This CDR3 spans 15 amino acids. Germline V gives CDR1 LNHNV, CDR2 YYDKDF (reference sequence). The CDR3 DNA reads TGTGCCACCGGCAGATATGGGGGACAGGGCTACGAGCAGTACTTC. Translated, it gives CATGRYGGQGYEQYF.

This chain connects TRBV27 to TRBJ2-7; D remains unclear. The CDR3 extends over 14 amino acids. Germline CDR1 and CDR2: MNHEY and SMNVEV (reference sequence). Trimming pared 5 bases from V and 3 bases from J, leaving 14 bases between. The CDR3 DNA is TGTGCCAGCAGTCCCCGAACGAATAACTACGAGCAGTACTTC. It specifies CASSPRTNNYEQYF.

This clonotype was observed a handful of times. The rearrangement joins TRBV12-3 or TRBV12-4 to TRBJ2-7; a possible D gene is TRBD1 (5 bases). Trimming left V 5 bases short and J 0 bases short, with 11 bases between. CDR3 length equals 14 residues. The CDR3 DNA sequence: TGTGCCAGCAGTGTGACAGTCCCCTCCTACGAGCAGTACTTC. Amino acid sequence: CASSVTVPSYEQYF.

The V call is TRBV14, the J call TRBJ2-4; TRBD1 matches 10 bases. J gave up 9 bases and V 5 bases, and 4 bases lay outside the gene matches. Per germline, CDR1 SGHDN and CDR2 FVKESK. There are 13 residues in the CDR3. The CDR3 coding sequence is TGTGCCAGCAGCGCGCGGACAGGGGGCATTCAGTACTTC. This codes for CASSARTGGIQYF.

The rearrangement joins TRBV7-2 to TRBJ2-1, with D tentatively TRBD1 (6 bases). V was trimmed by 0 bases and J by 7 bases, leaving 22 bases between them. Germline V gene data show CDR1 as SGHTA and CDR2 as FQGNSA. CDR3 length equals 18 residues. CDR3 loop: CASSLALLTGSRPNEQFF. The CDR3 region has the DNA TGTGCCAGCAGCTTAGCGCTTTTAACAGGGTCCCGCCCGAATGAGCAGTTCTTC.

The CDR3 sequence: CSARLGSGQGPHYGYTF. DNA of the CDR3: TGCAGTGCTAGATTAGGATCGGGACAGGGGCCGCACTATGGCTACACCTTC. The chain links TRBV20-1 to TRBJ1-2, with 10 positions matching TRBD1. Germline V gene sequence: CDR1 DFQATT, CDR2 SNEGSKA (reference sequence). V gave up 2 bases and J gave up 3 bases; unmatched junction bases: 12. The CDR3 extends over 17 amino acids.

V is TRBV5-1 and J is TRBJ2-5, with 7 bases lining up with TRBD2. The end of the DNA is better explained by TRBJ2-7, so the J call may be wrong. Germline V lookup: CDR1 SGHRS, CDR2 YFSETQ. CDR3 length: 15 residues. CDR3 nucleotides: TGCGCCAGCAGAGAAAGCCCTAGCGGCTCCTACGAGCAGTACTTC. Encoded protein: CASRESPSGSYEQYF.

The CDR3 is CSVGGRRETQYF. DNA of the CDR3: TGCAGCGTTGGAGGGCGGCGGGAGACCCAGTACTTC. The chain has TRBV29-1 and TRBJ2-7; TRBD2 might be the D (5 bases). The J call may be in error: the DNA end matches TRBJ2-5 better. Germline-derived CDR1 and CDR2 are SQVTM and ANQGSEA. This CDR3 is built from 12 residues.

The CDR3 DNA is TGTGCCAGCAAGGGCAGCTTACAAGAGACCCAGTACTTC. It yields the protein CASKGSLQETQYF. The chain uses TRBV6-1 and TRBJ2-5; D gene uncertain. Trimming took off 7 bases at V and 2 bases at J, with 11 bases between the two ends. The CDR3 totals 13 residues. CDR1 and CDR2 (germline): MNHNS, SASEGT.